This entry lists 25 T cell receptor beta chains sequenced from one sample in a study of patients and donors after allogeneic stem cell transplantation. MiXCR, run by TCRdb on the RT-PCR reads, gives a single entry per CDR3 protein. The sample shows 150,000 to 200,000 distinct CDR3 sequences, approximately 25% of them seen only once. Sequencing input: blood, either unsorted or a sorted T cell fraction (not recorded which). All receptors derive from a human donor who was either an allogeneic HSCT recipient or a stem cell or donor lymphocyte infusion donor (not recorded which). It is not recorded whose cells these are; they may come from a transplant donor.

Only a few counts were recorded for this clonotype. The chain links TRBV5-8 to TRBJ1-5; 10 bases fit TRBD1. From germline, CDR1 is SGHTS and CDR2 YDEGEE. With 2 bases clipped from V and 4 bases from J, the junction kept 9 bases outside the gene matches. There are 17 residues in the CDR3. The DNA of the CDR3 is TGTGCCAGCAGCTTAGGGGACAGGGGTTGGGGAAATCAGCCCCAGCATTTT. As protein: CASSLGDRGWGNQPQHF.

This clonotype came up a few times. The chain recombines TRBV7-2 with TRBJ1-3; maybe TRBD1 (6 bases). CDR1 SGHTA and CDR2 FQGNSA come from the germline V gene. V was shortened by 2 bases and J by 4 bases, with 15 bases between the two germline ends. The CDR3 covers 16 residues. The CDR3 sequence is CASSLMFAQGGNTIYF. The CDR3, as DNA: TGTGCCAGCAGCTTAATGTTTGCGCAGGGGGGAAACACCATATATTTT.

This chain joins TRBV7-9 and TRBJ2-2, with D possibly being TRBD1 (5 bases). V was shortened by 4 bases and J by 5 bases, with 14 bases between the two germline ends. The CDR3 covers 15 residues. CDR1 SEHNR and CDR2 FQNEAQ come from the germline V gene (reference sequence). The CDR3 DNA reads as TGTGCCAGCAGCTCCCTTAAGGGGAAAACCGGGGAGCTGTTTTTT. This codes for CASSSLKGKTGELFF.

The rearrangement links TRBV5-1 to TRBJ1-4, with D unclear. The germline V gene encodes CDR1 SGHRS and CDR2 YFSETQ. There are 14 residues in the CDR3. Deletions cut 0 bases from V and 5 bases from J, with 8 bases between. CDR3 protein: CASSLGPVNEKLFF. As DNA, the CDR3 is TGCGCCAGCAGCTTGGGCCCGGTGAATGAAAAACTGTTTTTT.

The CDR3 sequence: CSAVSSGYEQYF. DNA of the CDR3: TGCAGTGCTGTCTCCAGCGGCTACGAGCAGTACTTC. The chain carries TRBV20-1 and TRBJ2-7; D perhaps matches TRBD2 (5 bases). The CDR3 consists of 12 residues. With 5 bases removed from V and 3 bases from J, the gap between germline ends came to 11 bases. Germline lookup yields CDR1 DFQATT and CDR2 SNEGSKA (reference sequence).

This clonotype was picked up many times. The CDR3 loop is CASSLGQANTEAFF. The CDR3, as DNA: TGTGCCAGCAGTTTAGGGCAGGCGAACACTGAAGCTTTCTTT. This chain links TRBV12-3 or TRBV12-4 with TRBJ1-1; no reliable D call. Between the trimmed V and J ends, which lost 1 base and 1 base, there was a span of 7 bases. This CDR3 has 14 amino acids.

The chain carries TRBV7-2 and TRBJ2-2; D gene unclear. The CDR3 runs to 18 residues. In germline, CDR1 is SGHTA, CDR2 FQGNSA. Trimming took off 5 bases at V and 0 bases at J, with 19 bases between the two ends. The CDR3 sequence is CASSIRPGGPSNTGELFF. CDR3 in DNA: TGTGCCAGCAGCATAAGACCGGGTGGTCCTTCGAACACCGGGGAGCTGTTTTTT.

This clonotype has just a few counts. The chain links TRBV20-1 to TRBJ1-2, with 7 nucleotides matching TRBD1. CDR1 and CDR2 from the germline V gene are DFQATT and SNEGSKA (reference sequence). Trimming cost V 2 bases and J 2 bases; bases outside gene matches: 2. CDR3 size: 13 residues. CDR3 region: CSARQGVNYGYTF. The CDR3 coding sequence is TGCAGTGCTAGACAGGGGGTAAACTATGGCTACACCTTC.

This clonotype was counted only a few times. The rearrangement joins TRBV12-3 or TRBV12-4 to TRBJ1-6; no firm D call. The CDR3 covers 15 residues. With 2 bases removed from V and 6 bases from J, the gap between germline ends came to 11 bases. The DNA of the CDR3 is TGTGCCAGCAGTTTAAGGGTTTACAGTAATTCACCCCTCCACTTT. The encoded protein is CASSLRVYSNSPLHF.

About this clonotype itself: Compared with germline, one end of the junction differs, possibly owing to a read error. J is TRBJ2-2 and V is TRBV4-2; TRBD1 agrees at 9 bases. CDR3 length: 16 amino acids. Per germline, CDR1 LGHNA and CDR2 YNFKEQ. CDR3 DNA sequence: TGTGCCAGCAGCCGCTCCGGGACAGGGTACACCGCGGAGCTGTTTTTT. It yields the protein CASSRSGTGYTAELFF.

The V and J genes are TRBV7-8 and TRBJ1-2, with no clear D. V lost 6 bases and J lost 6, with 29 bases in between. Germline-derived CDR1 and CDR2 are SGHVS and FQNEAQ. CDR3 length: 18 residues. CDR3 protein: CASSFDRLPGGSGNGYTF. In DNA, the CDR3 is TGTGCCAGCAGTTTCGACCGCCTCCCGGGAGGGAGCGGAAATGGCTACACCTTC. The full variable domain, rest sourced from reference TRBV7-8 and TRBJ1-2, is GAGVSQSPRYKVAKRGQDVALRCDPISGHVSLFWYQQALGQGPEFLTYFQNEAQLDKSGLPSDRFFAERPEGSVSTLKIQRTQQEDSAVYLCASSFDRLPGGSGNGYTFGSGTRLTVV.

This clonotype showed up many times. The gene calls are TRBV5-1 and TRBJ1-1; D gene unclear. V was cut by 1 base and J by 6 bases, with 13 bases left in between. CDR1 and CDR2 from the germline V gene are SGHRS and YFSETQ. This CDR3 is built from 14 residues. CDR3 residues: CASSLSVGSPEAFF. CDR3 bases: TGCGCCAGCAGCTTGTCGGTGGGGAGTCCTGAAGCTTTCTTT.

This clonotype was picked up a small number of times. The gene calls are TRBV5-1 and TRBJ2-2; D remains ambiguous. The germline V gene has CDR1 SGHRS and CDR2 YFSETQ. The CDR3 is made up of 15 amino acids. Deletions cut 1 base from V and 0 bases from J, with 7 bases between. CDR3 bases: TGCGCCAGCAGCTTGACACAGACGAACACCGGGGAGCTGTTTTTT. It is translated as CASSLTQTNTGELFF.

The V call is TRBV5-1, the J call TRBJ1-2; D may be TRBD1 (5 bases). Germline CDR1 and CDR2: SGHRS and YFSETQ. The V end was cut by 0 bases, the J end by 4 bases, with 13 bases between. The CDR3 extends over 15 amino acids. The CDR3 is CASSLVWGRSYGYTF. The CDR3 DNA is TGCGCCAGCAGCTTGGTTTGGGGACGGAGCTATGGCTACACCTTC.

CDR3 in amino acids: CSVERGEQFF. The CDR3 DNA reads TGCAGCGTTGAAAGGGGTGAGCAGTTCTTC. The chain combines TRBV29-1 with TRBJ2-1, with D perhaps matching TRBD1 (5 bases). V was cut by 2 bases and J by 9 bases, with 5 bases left in between. This CDR3 has 10 amino acids. Germline V lookup: CDR1 SQVTM, CDR2 ANQGSEA.

This clonotype was counted a single time. This chain joins TRBV7-9 and TRBJ1-2; 7 nucleotides match TRBD1. Losses at the gene ends were 5 bases for V and 3 bases for J; bases not matched to a gene: 3. Germline V gene lookup returns CDR1 SEHNR and CDR2 FQNEAQ (reference sequence). The CDR3 is 13 amino acids. The CDR3 DNA is TGTGCCAGCAGCGGGGACAGCCACTATGGCTACACCTTC. The encoded protein is CASSGDSHYGYTF.

This clonotype was picked up a small number of times. V gene TRBV30 combines with J gene TRBJ1-2; D perhaps matches TRBD1 (5 bases). This CDR3 is built from 13 residues. Deletions cut 2 bases from V and 8 bases from J, with 15 bases between. The V gene's germline CDR1 is GTSNPN and CDR2 SVGIG (reference sequence). The CDR3 here is CAWSTNAGEGYTF. The CDR3 DNA reads TGTGCCTGGAGTACTAACGCGGGGGAGGGCTACACCTTC.

This chain connects TRBV11-3 to TRBJ2-1; the D gene is possibly TRBD2 (6 bases). The germline V gene encodes CDR1 SGHNT and CDR2 YENEEA. V lost 10 bases, J lost 7 bases, and 14 bases lay in between. The CDR3 sequence is 12 residues long. The CDR3 here is CATTGTSNEQFF. CDR3 sequence (DNA): TGTGCCACCACCGGGACTTCAAATGAGCAGTTCTTC.

The V call is TRBV5-1, the J call TRBJ2-7, with 9 positions matching TRBD1. V shed 4 bases, J shed 6 bases, and the junction held 5 bases outside the gene matches. The germline V gene has CDR1 SGHRS and CDR2 YFSETQ. The length of the CDR3 is 13 residues. In DNA form, the CDR3 reads TGCGCCAGCAGCCCAAGACAGGGGGTCGAGCAGTACTTC. This sequence encodes CASSPRQGVEQYF.

This clonotype was seen a handful of times. The gene calls are TRBV7-2 and TRBJ1-1; 7 bases are shared with TRBD1. Trimming at V came to 3 bases and at J to 8 bases, leaving 6 bases not matched to a gene. The CDR3 totals 13 residues. The germline CDR1 and CDR2 sequences are SGHTA and FQGNSA. CDR3 bases: TGTGCCAGCAGCTTCACCTGGACAGGAGAAGCTTTCTTT. This codes for CASSFTWTGEAFF.

This clonotype came up a few times. The gene calls are TRBV6-1 and TRBJ1-4, with D possibly matching TRBD1 (5 bases). The germline CDR1 and CDR2 sequences are MNHNS and SASEGT. V lost 8 bases, J lost 4 bases, and 11 bases lay in between. CDR3 length: 13 residues. The CDR3 DNA reads TGTGCCAGCGAAAGACAGTATAATGAAAAACTGTTTTTT. Its translation: CASERQYNEKLFF.

This clonotype has a handful of counts. The chain has TRBV29-1 and TRBJ2-1; D perhaps matches TRBD1 (6 bases). The CDR3 is made up of 11 amino acids. Germline lookup yields CDR1 SQVTM and CDR2 ANQGSEA. Trimming took 5 bases from V and 13 from J, leaving 15 bases between them. The CDR3 sequence is CSVPSQGSQFF. The CDR3 DNA is TGCAGCGTTCCATCACAGGGTAGTCAGTTCTTC.

This clonotype was found a few times. This rearrangement joins TRBV20-1 to TRBJ2-7; the D gene could be TRBD1 or TRBD2 (5 bases each). The CDR3 runs 15 residues. Germline lookup yields CDR1 DFQATT and CDR2 SNEGSKA (reference sequence). The V end lost 3 bases, the J end lost 0 bases, and 15 bases lay between the germline ends. The CDR3 loop reads CSASPGTVSSYEQYF. The CDR3 DNA sequence: TGCAGTGCTAGCCCAGGGACGGTGAGCTCCTACGAGCAGTACTTC.

This clonotype was seen a few times. V and J are TRBV7-9 and TRBJ1-6; a weak D match, TRBD1 (6 bases). Germline V gives CDR1 SEHNR, CDR2 FQNEAQ (reference sequence). The length of the CDR3 is 15 residues. The V end was cut by 5 bases, the J end by 10 bases, with 18 bases between. For the CDR3, the DNA is TGTGCCAGCAGCACCCTTGACAGGCTTGGGTCACCCCTCCACTTT. This codes for CASSTLDRLGSPLHF.

In DNA, the CDR3 is TGTGCCACCAGTGAACGTGGGAAGCCCTACGAGCAGTACTTC. As protein: CATSERGKPYEQYF. V gene TRBV24-1 combines with J gene TRBJ2-7, with D hard to call. The CDR3 extends over 14 amino acids. Trimming took off 4 bases at V and 2 bases at J, with 11 bases between the two ends. Germline-derived CDR1 and CDR2 are KGHDR and SFDVKD.